This T cell receptor beta chain comes out of a study of T cells in Graves' hyperthyroidism and ophthalmopathy (dated by TCRdb to 2018 to 2020). The study in broad terms: Peripheral blood samples were taken at the time of initial diagnosis, prior to any treatment. To identify TCR V-J signatures that set the groups apart, the researchers used a discovery cohort of 100 patients, made up of roughly 45 with Graves' ophthalmopathy and some 56 with stable Graves' hyperthyroidism. Prospective prediction of ophthalmopathy was tested in an independent validation cohort of about 19 hyperthyroidism patients and around 16 patients who later progressed to ophthalmopathy. The roughly 94 discovery patients were randomly split 7:3 into training and test sets. In addition, the study compared T-cell repertoires in thyroid tissue and in blood from 6 or 7 Graves' hyperthyroidism patients. Following sampling, methimazole starting at 30 mg daily was given to hyperthyroidism patients, and high-dose intravenous methylprednisolone was given to ophthalmopathy patients. According to the paper, TCR Vbeta CDR3 sequencing was carried out on over 130 peripheral blood samples, which came from 40 to 45 ophthalmopathy, about 75 hyperthyroidism and approximately 17 progressor patients. Overall study outcomes, separate from this receptor: No statistical method was used to fix the sample size in advance, and group allocation was not hidden from the investigators. A model built on a 13 V-J signature distinguished ophthalmopathy from stable hyperthyroidism, reaching roughly 88% sensitivity and around 81% specificity in cross-validation and 80%/75% in testing. In validation, the model predicted progression to ophthalmopathy with over 65% sensitivity and 72% to 85% specificity, a median of approximately 6.5 months before onset. Blood samples also contained most of the expanded thyroid clonotypes (frequency above 0.001), which suggests that blood repertoires may reflect thyroid immune responses.

About this clonotype itself: It has no known antigen specificity. There are no base qualities to consult, and no much larger clone falls within one base.

In the ophthalmopathy patients, disease was moderately to severely active, with a Clinical Activity Score of 3 or more, a NOSPECS grade of 4 or more, and a duration of less than 3 months. Exclusion was applied to patients with uncontrolled infections, other autoimmune diseases, pregnancy or lactation. Diagnoses relied on clinical symptoms, serum thyroxine and TRAb, thyroid ultrasound and orbital computed tomography. Ficoll-Paque density gradient centrifugation was used to isolate PBMCs from approximately 10 ml of fresh peripheral blood. Trizol reagent was used to extract total RNA, and RNA quality was then checked on an Agilent 2100 Bioanalyzer. The TCR beta CDR3 regions were amplified from the RNA transcripts. A first-round RT-PCR of the TCR CDR3 used the HTBI primer set with the Qiagen OneStep RT-PCR kit. Libraries were constructed in a second round of multiplex PCR, after which size selection and purification were performed. Paired-end sequencing of the libraries was performed with 100 bp reads on an Illumina HiSeq2000. The authors processed their data as follows. SOAPnuke was used to process the raw data, with reads discarded if the reads contained adapters or uncalled bases, had a mean Phred below 15, or lacked an exact constant-primer or identifier match. COPE v1.2.5 was used to merge the high-quality paired reads, and each unique nucleotide sequence was defined as a clonotype. Clonotypes were aligned to IMGT TRBV, TRBD and TRBJ reference segments using MiTCR v1.1. The analysis was restricted to V-J combinations with a frequency above 0.0001, which together covered about 99% of the repertoires. A TCS score was defined as the ratio between F50 (clonal expansion) and ExV (chaos), using BLOSUM62-based TCRdist between CDR3 peptides within each V-J. Welch's t-statistics and random forest reduced roughly 540 V-J features to about 13, which were used in a naive Bayes classifier (R e1071). TCRdb's own reprocessing of the public reads used fastp at Q25 and MiXCR and kept productive beta chains. Every distinct CDR3 protein forms one entry, paired with its most common genes and DNA. For this entry, the V and J calls and clone size follow TCRdb and not the study's own pipeline. Here the sample has about 600,000 distinct CDR3 sequences; 13% to 15% occur a single time. The leading ten clones occupy approximately 12% of the sample.

CDR1 and CDR2 are read off the germline V gene as SGHTA and FQGNSA. Including cysteine and phenylalanine, the CDR3 has 17 amino acids. CDR3 DNA only is kept here, 51 bases in frame from base 1. Trimmed from V: 1 base; trimmed from J: 2 bases; junction bases lacking a gene match: 8. The sequence links TRBV7-2 to TRBJ2-5, and 9 bases in between align with TRBD2. Sequencing was performed on blood. This receptor was identified in a woman aged 45-65 years with Graves' ophthalmopathy. The CDR3 loop reads CASSLVGSGRGQETQYF. The base sequence is TGTGCCAGCAGCTTAGTGGGTAGCGGGAGAGGTCAAGAGACCCAGTACTTC.